Described below is a single T cell receptor (beta chain) sequence and its context. This CDR3 is built from 18 residues. Germline lookup yields CDR1 SEHNR and CDR2 FQNEAQ (reference sequence). Trimming left V 1 base short and J 5 bases short, with 23 bases between. This record comes from a study of OX40 agonist ivuxolimab in advanced cancers. Clones were sequenced by immunoSEQ multiplex PCR, and TCRdb holds only the in-frame ones, with some missing. The data show 50,000 to 75,000 clones, less than 90% seen once. Source: CD4+ or CD8+ T cells sorted from blood, taken in a trial of the OX40 agonist ivuxolimab. The clonotype comes from an adult with an advanced solid tumor such as melanoma, head and neck, liver or kidney cancer. The genes are TRBV7-9 and TRBJ2-5; perhaps D is TRBD1 or TRBD2 (5 bases each). The CDR3 DNA sequence: TGTGCCAGCAGCTTAGTAGGGGCGACTGGCCCTCGAGGGGAGACCCAGTACTTC. This translates into CASSLVGATGPRGETQYF.